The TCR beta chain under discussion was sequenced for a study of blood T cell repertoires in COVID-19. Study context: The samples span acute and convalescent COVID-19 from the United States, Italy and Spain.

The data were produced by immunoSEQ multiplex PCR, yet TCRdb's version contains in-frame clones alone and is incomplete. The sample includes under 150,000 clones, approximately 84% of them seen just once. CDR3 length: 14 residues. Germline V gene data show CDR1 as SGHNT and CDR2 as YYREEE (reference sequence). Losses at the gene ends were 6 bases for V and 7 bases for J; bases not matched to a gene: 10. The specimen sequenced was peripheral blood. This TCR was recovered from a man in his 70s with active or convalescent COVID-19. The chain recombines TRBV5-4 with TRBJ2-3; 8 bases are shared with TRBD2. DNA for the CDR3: TGTGCCAGCAAATCGGGGGGGGTTGGGAATACGCAGTATTTT. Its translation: CASKSGGVGNTQYF.